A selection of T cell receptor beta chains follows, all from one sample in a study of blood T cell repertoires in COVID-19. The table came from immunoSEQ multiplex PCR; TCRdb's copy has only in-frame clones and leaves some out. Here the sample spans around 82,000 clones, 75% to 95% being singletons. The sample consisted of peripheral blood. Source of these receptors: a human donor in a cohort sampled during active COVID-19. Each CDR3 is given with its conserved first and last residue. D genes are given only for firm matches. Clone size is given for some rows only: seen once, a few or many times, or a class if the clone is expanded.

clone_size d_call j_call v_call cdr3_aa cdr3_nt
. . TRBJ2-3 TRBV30 CAWSVLSLGSQYF TGTGCCTGGAGTGTCCTGAGTCTAGGTTCGCAGTATTTT
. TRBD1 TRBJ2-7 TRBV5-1 CASSPWTGIDEQYF TGCGCCAGCAGCCCCTGGACAGGGATTGACGAGCAGTACTTC
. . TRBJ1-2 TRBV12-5 CASGLDPRDSNSVGYTF TGTGCTAGTGGTCTCGATCCCCGGGATAGTAACTCGGTAGGCTACACCTTC
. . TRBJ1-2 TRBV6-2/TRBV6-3 CASSFRFYGYTF TGTGCCAGCAGTTTCAGGTTTTATGGCTACACCTTC
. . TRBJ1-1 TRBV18 CASSPTVNTEAFF TGTGCCAGCTCACCAACAGTCAACACTGAAGCTTTCTTT
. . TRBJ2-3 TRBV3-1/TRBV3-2 CASSALWDITGGSDTQYF TGTGCCAGCAGCGCCCTCTGGGATATTACTGGGGGGTCAGATACGCAGTATTTT
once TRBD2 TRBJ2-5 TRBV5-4 CASSPELAGWGETQYF TGTGCCAGCAGCCCGGAACTAGCGGGGTGGGGGGAGACCCAGTACTTC
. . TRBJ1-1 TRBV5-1 CASSFLSISTEAFF TGCGCCAGCAGCTTCTTAAGTATTAGCACTGAAGCTTTCTTT
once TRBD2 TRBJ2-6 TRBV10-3 CAISESGTSGGLSGANVLTF TGTGCCATCAGTGAGTCGGGGACTAGCGGGGGTTTGTCTGGGGCCAACGTCCTGACTTTC
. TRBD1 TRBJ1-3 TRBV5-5 CASSLGGTAGNTIYF TGTGCCAGCAGCTTGGGAGGGACAGCTGGAAACACCATATATTTT
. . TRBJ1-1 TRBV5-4 CASSPARGTNTEAFF TGTGCCAGCAGTCCGGCGCGGGGGACAAACACTGAAGCTTTCTTT
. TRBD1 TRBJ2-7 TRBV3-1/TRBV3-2 CASSHQGAQEQYF TGTGCCAGCAGCCATCAGGGGGCTCAGGAGCAGTACTTC
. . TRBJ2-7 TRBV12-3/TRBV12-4 CASSSGQHYEQYF TGTGCCAGCAGCTCCGGACAGCACTACGAGCAGTACTTC
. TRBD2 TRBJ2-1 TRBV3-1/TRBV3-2 CASSQDGLAGDNEQFF TGTGCCAGCAGCCAAGACGGACTAGCGGGGGACAATGAGCAGTTCTTC
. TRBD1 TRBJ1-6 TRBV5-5 CASSFDRVVPLHF TGTGCCAGCAGTTTTGACAGGGTCGTACCCCTCCACTTT
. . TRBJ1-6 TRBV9 CASSVESGVSPLHF TGTGCCAGCAGCGTAGAATCGGGGGTTTCACCCCTCCACTTT
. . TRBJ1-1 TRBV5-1 CASSLRQGNTEAFF TGCGCCAGCAGCTTGCGGCAGGGGAACACTGAAGCTTTCTTT
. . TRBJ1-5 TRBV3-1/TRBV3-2 CASSQRRTGPQHF TGTGCCAGCAGCCAACGGCGCACAGGGCCCCAGCATTTT
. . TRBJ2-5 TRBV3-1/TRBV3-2 CASSQELDQTQYF TGTGCCAGCAGCCAAGAACTAGACCAGACCCAGTACTTC
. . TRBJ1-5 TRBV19 CASTGGNQPQHF TGTGCCAGTACAGGGGGCAATCAGCCCCAGCATTTT
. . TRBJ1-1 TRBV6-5 CASSYSQGYEAFF TGTGCCAGCAGTTACTCCCAGGGTTATGAAGCTTTCTTT
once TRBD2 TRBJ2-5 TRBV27 CASSLWSGGRETQYF TGTGCCAGCAGTTTATGGAGCGGGGGACGAGAGACCCAGTACTTC
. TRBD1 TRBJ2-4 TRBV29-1 CSVDPGQGRNIQYF TGCAGCGTCGACCCGGGACAGGGACGAAACATTCAGTACTTC
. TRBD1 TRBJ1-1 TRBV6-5 CASTLTGPQDTEAFF TGTGCCAGCACCCTGACAGGGCCCCAGGACACTGAAGCTTTCTTT
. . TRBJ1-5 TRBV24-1 CATSDLRADNQPQHF TGTGCCACCAGTGATTTGAGAGCGGACAATCAGCCCCAGCATTTT
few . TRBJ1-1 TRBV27 CASSQQGPGEAFF TGTGCCAGCAGTCAACAGGGACCGGGGGAAGCTTTCTTT
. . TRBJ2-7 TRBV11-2 CASSLRVRDYEQYF TGTGCCAGCAGCTTAAGGGTCAGGGACTACGAGCAGTACTTC
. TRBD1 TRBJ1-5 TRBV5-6 CASSLQGAPNQPQHF TGTGCCAGCAGCTTACAGGGGGCCCCGAATCAGCCCCAGCATTTT
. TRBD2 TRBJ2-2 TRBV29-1 CSGGGAIDTGELFF TGCAGCGGCGGGGGGGCTATAGACACCGGGGAGCTGTTTTTT
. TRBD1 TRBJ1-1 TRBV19 CASSTTTGGWTEAFF TGTGCCAGTAGTACAACCACAGGGGGATGGACTGAAGCTTTCTTT
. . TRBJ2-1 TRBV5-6 CASSPGTISNEQFF TGTGCCAGCAGCCCCGGGACAATTAGTAATGAGCAGTTCTTC
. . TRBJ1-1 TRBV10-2 CASSPTGTLNTEAFF TGCGCCAGCAGTCCGACAGGAACTTTGAACACTGAAGCTTTCTTT
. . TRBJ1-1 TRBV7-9 CASSMVGTEAFF TGTGCCAGCAGCATGGTCGGGACTGAAGCTTTCTTT
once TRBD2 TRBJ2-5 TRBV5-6 CASRRSHPIAGAPETQYF TGTGCCAGCAGACGCTCACACCCGATAGCGGGCGCCCCGGAGACCCAGTACTTC
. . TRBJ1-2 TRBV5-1 CASSLEVEVGGYTF TGCGCCAGCAGCTTGGAGGTCGAAGTGGGCGGCTACACCTTC
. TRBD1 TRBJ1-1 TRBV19 CASSVQGAGAFF TGTGCCAGTAGTGTACAGGGGGCGGGGGCTTTCTTT
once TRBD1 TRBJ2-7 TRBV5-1 CASSPITGGEQYF TGCGCCAGCAGCCCGATTACAGGGGGCGAGCAGTACTTC
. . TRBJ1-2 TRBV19 CASSMEAGVNYGYTF TGTGCCAGTAGTATGGAGGCAGGAGTTAACTATGGCTACACCTTC
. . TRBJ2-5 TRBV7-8 CASSLERVGETQYF TGTGCCAGCAGCTTAGAGAGGGTCGGGGAGACCCAGTACTTC
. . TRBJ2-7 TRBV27 CASSLRMTDSLYEQYF TGTGCCAGCAGTTTAAGGATGACGGACAGCCTCTACGAGCAGTACTTC
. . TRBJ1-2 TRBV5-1 CASRPGDNYGYTF TGCGCCAGCAGACCAGGGGATAACTATGGCTACACCTTC
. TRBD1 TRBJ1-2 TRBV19 CASLMTGPSGYTF TGTGCCAGTTTGATGACAGGGCCGTCGGGCTACACCTTC
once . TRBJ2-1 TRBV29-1 CSVAAGEQFF TGCAGCGTTGCGGCGGGGGAGCAGTTCTTC
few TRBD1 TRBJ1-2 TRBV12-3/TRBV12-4 CASSRTGGYGYTF TGTGCCAGCAGCCGAACAGGGGGCTATGGCTACACCTTC
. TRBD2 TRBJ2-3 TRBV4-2 CASSQDGDYTDTQYF TGTGCCAGCAGCCAAGATGGGGACTACACAGATACGCAGTATTTT
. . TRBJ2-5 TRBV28 CASILGGGAQETQYF TGTGCCAGCATCCTGGGGGGGGGCGCCCAAGAGACCCAGTACTTC
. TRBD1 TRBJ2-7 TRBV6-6 CASSYSPRTGPSEQYF TGTGCCAGCAGTTACTCACCCCGGACAGGGCCCTCTGAGCAGTACTTC
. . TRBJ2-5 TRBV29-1 CSVGVSQETQYF TGCAGCGTTGGCGTCTCTCAAGAGACCCAGTACTTC
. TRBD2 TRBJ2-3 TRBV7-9 CASSLALAGGSTDTQYF TGTGCCAGCAGCTTAGCGTTAGCGGGGGGCAGCACAGATACGCAGTATTTT
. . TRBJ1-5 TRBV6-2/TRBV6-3 CASSYSGMGGGAPNQPQHF TGTGCCAGCAGTTACTCCGGTATGGGGGGAGGGGCCCCAAATCAGCCCCAGCATTTT
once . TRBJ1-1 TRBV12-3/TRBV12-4 CASSLGLEAEAFF TGTGCCAGCAGTTTGGGTTTAGAGGCTGAAGCTTTCTTT
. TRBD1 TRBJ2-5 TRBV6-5 CASRRQGEETQYF TGTGCCAGCAGAAGACAGGGGGAGGAGACCCAGTACTTC
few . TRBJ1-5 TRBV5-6 CASSLAGGDQPQHF TGTGCCAGCAGCTTGGCCGGGGGAGATCAGCCCCAGCATTTT
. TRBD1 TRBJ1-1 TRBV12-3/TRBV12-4 CASSRDRPRAFF TGTGCCAGCAGTCGGGACAGGCCGCGGGCTTTCTTT
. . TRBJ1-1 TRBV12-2 CASRLVLPGEAFF TGTGCAAGTCGCTTAGTGCTGCCAGGCGAAGCTTTCTTT